The 13 T cell receptor beta chains reported below all come from one sample, sequenced in a study of graft-versus-host responses after intestinal transplantation. These receptors' targets are unknown. The table came from immunoSEQ multiplex PCR; TCRdb's copy has only in-frame clones and leaves some out. The data show over 80,000 clones, 90% to 95% seen once. This specimen was unstimulated CD4+ T cells sorted from spleen or lymph node cells, taken before transplant. The receptors shown here come from a human donor who was the organ donor for an intestinal transplant.

The chain is built from TRBV5-1 and TRBJ2-2, with a tentative D call TRBD2 (7 bases). The CDR3 is 15 amino acids. Trimming took 1 base from V and 6 from J, leaving 13 bases between them. Germline V gene data show CDR1 as SGHRS and CDR2 as YFSETQ. The CDR3 loop reads CASSLLGGAAGELFF. CDR3 in DNA: TGCGCCAGCAGCTTGCTAGGGGGGGCCGCCGGGGAGCTGTTTTTT.

The chain is built from TRBV7-2 and TRBJ1-4; D may be TRBD1 (5 bases). The V and J ends lost 2 bases and 4 bases respectively, with 20 bases between them. This CDR3 comprises 18 residues. Germline values: CDR1 SGHTA, CDR2 FQGNSA. The CDR3 nucleotides are TGTGCCAGCAGCTTACTGGGGGTTCATCTGGGGGGTAATGAAAAACTGTTTTTT. Translated: CASSLLGVHLGGNEKLFF.

The count of this clone is one. The rearrangement links TRBV19 to TRBJ2-7, with 9 bases matching TRBD1. J gave up 1 base and V 5 bases, and 15 bases lay outside the gene matches. The CDR3 runs 18 residues. Germline loops: CDR1 LNHDA, CDR2 SQIVND (reference sequence). CDR3 sequence reads: CASSVRPPGTGKSYEQYF. Written as DNA, the CDR3 is TGTGCCAGTAGTGTACGACCTCCCGGGACAGGGAAGTCCTACGAGCAGTACTTC.

V gene TRBV11-1 combines with J gene TRBJ1-1; the match to TRBD1 covers 8 bases. After removal of 5 bases from V and 8 bases from J, the junction contained 4 bases not matched to a gene. The CDR3 totals 12 residues. Germline loops: CDR1 SGHAT, CDR2 FQDESV (reference sequence). DNA of the CDR3: TGTGCCAGCAGCCCGCGGACAGGGGAAGCTTTCTTT. This sequence encodes CASSPRTGEAFF.

The V call is TRBV5-6, the J call TRBJ1-6; 8 nucleotides align to TRBD1. Trimming removed 0 bases from V and 0 bases from J; junction bases left unmatched: 8. CDR1 SGHDT and CDR2 YYEEEE come from the germline V gene. The CDR3 length is 19 residues. The CDR3 DNA sequence: TGTGCCAGCAGCTTGGGACAGGGGACGTGGAGCTCCTATAATTCACCCCTCCACTTT. Its protein product is CASSLGQGTWSSYNSPLHF. Complete variable domain (other parts from reference TRBV5-6 and TRBJ1-6): DAGVTQSPTHLIKTRGQQVTLRCSPKSGHDTVSWYQQALGQGPQFIFQYYEEEERQRGNFPDRFSGHQFPNYSSELNVNALLLGDSALYLCASSLGQGTWSSYNSPLHFGNGTRLTVT.

This clone showed up just once. DNA for the CDR3: TGTGCCAGCAGCCATACCTTTAGCGGGGGGGGCGATCTTGTCCAGTTCTTC. It codes for CASSHTFSGGGDLVQFF. The J gene is TRBJ2-1, the V gene TRBV4-2, with 11 bases matching TRBD2. In germline, CDR1 is LGHNA, CDR2 YNFKEQ. CDR3 length: 17 amino acids. The trim removed 3 bases at V and 13 bases at J, leaving 17 bases unmatched.

The chain is built from TRBV7-2 and TRBJ1-5; D is unresolved. The germline V gene encodes CDR1 SGHTA and CDR2 FQGNSA. The CDR3 sequence is 15 residues long. V shed 2 bases and J shed 4 bases, with 12 bases lying between them. CDR3 sequence (DNA): TGTGCCAGCAGCTTAAGACCAGGCCCTAATCAGCCCCAGCATTTT. Translation gives CASSLRPGPNQPQHF.

J is TRBJ2-3 and V is TRBV7-4, with 11 bases matching TRBD2. J gave up 2 bases and V 5 bases, and 9 bases lay outside the gene matches. This CDR3 has 17 residues. Germline V CDR1 and CDR2: SGHVT, SQSDAQ. CDR3 coding DNA: TGTGCCAGCAGCCACCTACCGGGACTAGCGGCCACAGATACGCAGTATTTT. Protein: CASSHLPGLAATDTQYF.

The chain has TRBV7-2 and TRBJ1-6; 7 positions agree with TRBD1. This CDR3 has 17 residues. Trimming at V came to 2 bases and at J to 17 bases, leaving 21 bases not matched to a gene. The germline gives CDR1 SGHTA, CDR2 FQGNSA. Here the CDR3 reads CASSLSRDRDSQFNIHF. Written as DNA, the CDR3 is TGTGCCAGCAGCTTATCCCGAGATCGGGACAGTCAGTTCAATATCCACTTT.

The CDR3 protein is CAISDLQGQETQYF. The CDR3 DNA is TGTGCCATCAGTGACCTCCAGGGGCAAGAGACCCAGTACTTC. The gene calls are TRBV10-3 and TRBJ2-5, with D possibly TRBD1 on 6 matching bases. Trimming shortened V by 3 bases and J by 2 bases, and 10 bases separated the two germline ends. CDR3 length equals 14 residues. Germline V gene data show CDR1 as ENHRY and CDR2 as SYGVKD.

This CDR3 reads CASSSPGQPTSGANVLTF. The CDR3 nucleotides are TGTGCCAGCAGCTCTCCGGGACAGCCAACCTCTGGGGCCAACGTCCTGACTTTC. This chain uses TRBV7-9 with TRBJ2-6, with TRBD1 matching 7 bases. The V gene's germline CDR1 is SEHNR and CDR2 FQNEAQ (reference sequence). The CDR3 is made up of 18 amino acids. The ends lost 4 bases at V and 0 bases at J; junction bases unmatched: 9.

The genes are TRBV5-1 and TRBJ2-3; TRBD2 agrees at 9 bases. In germline, CDR1 is SGHRS, CDR2 YFSETQ. The J segment lost 1 base and the V segment lost 4 bases, leaving 4 bases of the junction unmatched. CDR3 length: 15 amino acids. The CDR3 is CASSPLAGGTDTQYF. The CDR3 DNA sequence: TGCGCCAGCAGCCCATTAGCGGGGGGCACAGATACGCAGTATTTT.

This clone was observed once. The rearrangement uses TRBV4-1 and TRBJ1-1; D may be TRBD1 (6 bases). The CDR3 is 15 residues long. In germline, CDR1 is MGHRA, CDR2 YSYEKL. Between the trimmed V and J ends, which lost 4 bases and 1 base, there was a span of 13 bases. The CDR3 is CASSRDTQGNTEAFF. The CDR3, as DNA: TGCGCCAGCAGCCGCGATACACAGGGGAACACTGAAGCTTTCTTT.